This entry concerns a single T cell receptor (beta chain). Its antigen is not known. Negative isolation yielded CD8+ and CD4+ T cells; FACS enriched TEMRA cells. It was with random hexamers that about 0.45 to 1 ug RNA was reverse transcribed. TCRdb called the immunoSEQ multiplex PCR reads again in MiXCR, with one record for every CDR3 protein. The repertoire has about 83,000 distinct CDR3 sequences, 96% of them found once; the top ten carry approximately 0.42%. These data belong to a study of CD8 T cells in Susac syndrome. General observations from the study: That the number of individuals in its TCR sequencing and HLA analysis was relatively small was acknowledged by the study.

Germline V gene lookup returns CDR1 SGDLS and CDR2 YYNGEE. The V segment lost 4 bases and the J segment 7 bases; nucleotides outside the gene matches: 6. The CDR3 consists of 16 residues. Sequencing was done on a sample of CD8+ T cells from PBMCs. This chain joins TRBV9 and TRBJ2-1; 15 nucleotides agree with TRBD2. This receptor was obtained from a human donor with Susac syndrome. CDR3 bases: TGTGCCAGCAGCCCCCCGGGACTAGCGGGAGGAAATGAGCAGTTCTTC. It specifies CASSPPGLAGGNEQFF.